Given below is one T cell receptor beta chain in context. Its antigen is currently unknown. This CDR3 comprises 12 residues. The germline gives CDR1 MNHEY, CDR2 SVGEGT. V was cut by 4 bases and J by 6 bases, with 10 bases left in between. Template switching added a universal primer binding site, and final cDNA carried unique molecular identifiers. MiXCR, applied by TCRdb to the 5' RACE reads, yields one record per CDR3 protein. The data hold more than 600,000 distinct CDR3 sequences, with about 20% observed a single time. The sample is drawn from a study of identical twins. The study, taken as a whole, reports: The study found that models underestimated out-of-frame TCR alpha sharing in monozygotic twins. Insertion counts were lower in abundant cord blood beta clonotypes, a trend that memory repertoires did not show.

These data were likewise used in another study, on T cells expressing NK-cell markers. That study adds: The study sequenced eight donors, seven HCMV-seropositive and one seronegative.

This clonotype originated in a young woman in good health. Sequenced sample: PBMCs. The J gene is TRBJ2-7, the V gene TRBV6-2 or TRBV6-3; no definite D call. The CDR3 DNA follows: TGTGCCAGCAGTTCCCTCATGGCCGAGCAGTACTTC. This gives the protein CASSSLMAEQYF.